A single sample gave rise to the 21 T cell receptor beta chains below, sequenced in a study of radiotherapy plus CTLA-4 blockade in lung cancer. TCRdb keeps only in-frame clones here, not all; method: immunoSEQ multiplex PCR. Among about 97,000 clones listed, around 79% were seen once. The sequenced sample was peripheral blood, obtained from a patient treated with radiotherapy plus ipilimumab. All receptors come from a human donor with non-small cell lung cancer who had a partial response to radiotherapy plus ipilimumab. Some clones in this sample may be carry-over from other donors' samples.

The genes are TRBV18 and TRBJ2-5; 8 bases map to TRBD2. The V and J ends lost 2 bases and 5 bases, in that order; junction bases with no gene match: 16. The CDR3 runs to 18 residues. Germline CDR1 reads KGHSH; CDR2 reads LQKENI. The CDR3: CASSPASGSWSLRETQYF. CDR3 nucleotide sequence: TGTGCCAGCTCACCAGCGAGCGGGAGTTGGAGTTTGCGGGAGACCCAGTACTTC.

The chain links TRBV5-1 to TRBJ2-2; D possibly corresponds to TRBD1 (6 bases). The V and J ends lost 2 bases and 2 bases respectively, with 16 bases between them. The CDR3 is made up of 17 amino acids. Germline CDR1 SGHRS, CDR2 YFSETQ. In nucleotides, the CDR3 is TGCGCCAGCAGCTTCATCAGAGGGGGAAGTAACACCGGGGAGCTGTTTTTT. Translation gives CASSFIRGGSNTGELFF.

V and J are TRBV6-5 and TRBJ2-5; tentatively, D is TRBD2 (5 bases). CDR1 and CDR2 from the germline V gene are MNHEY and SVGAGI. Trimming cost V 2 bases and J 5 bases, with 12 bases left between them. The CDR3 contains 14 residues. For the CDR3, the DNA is TGTGCCAGCAGTTACGGGTCGGGCGGGGAGACCCAGTACTTC. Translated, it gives CASSYGSGGETQYF.

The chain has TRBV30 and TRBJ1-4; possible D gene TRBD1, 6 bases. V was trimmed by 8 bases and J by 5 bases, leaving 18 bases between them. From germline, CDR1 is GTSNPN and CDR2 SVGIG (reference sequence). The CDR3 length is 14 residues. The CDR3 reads CAIAPGTLNEKLFF. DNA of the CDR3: TGTGCCATAGCCCCCGGGACACTAAATGAAAAACTGTTTTTT.

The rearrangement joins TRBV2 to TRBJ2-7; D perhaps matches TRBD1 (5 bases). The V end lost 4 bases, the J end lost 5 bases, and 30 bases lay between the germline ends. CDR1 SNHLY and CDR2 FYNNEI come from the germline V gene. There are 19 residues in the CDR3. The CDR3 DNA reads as TGTGCCAGCAGTGTCGCTCGTCAGGGTGAAGGTTCCCATCTAAACGAGCAGTACTTC. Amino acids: CASSVARQGEGSHLNEQYF.

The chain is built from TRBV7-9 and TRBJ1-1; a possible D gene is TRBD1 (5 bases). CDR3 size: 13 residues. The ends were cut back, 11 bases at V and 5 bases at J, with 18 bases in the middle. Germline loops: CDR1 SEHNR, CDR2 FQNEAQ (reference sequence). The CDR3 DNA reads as TGTGCCGGCGTTTTGACAGCTAGGACTGAAGCTTTCTTT. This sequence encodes CAGVLTARTEAFF.

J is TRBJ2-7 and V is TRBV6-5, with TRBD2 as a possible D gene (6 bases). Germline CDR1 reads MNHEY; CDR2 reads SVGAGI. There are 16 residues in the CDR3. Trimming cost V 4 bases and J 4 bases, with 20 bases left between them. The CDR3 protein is CASSSPVGGINYEQYF. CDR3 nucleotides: TGTGCCAGCAGTTCGCCCGTGGGCGGGATAAATTACGAGCAGTACTTC.

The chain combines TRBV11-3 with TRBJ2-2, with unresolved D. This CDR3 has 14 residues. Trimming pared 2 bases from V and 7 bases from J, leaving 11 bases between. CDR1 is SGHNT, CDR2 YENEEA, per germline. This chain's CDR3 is CASSLYQAIGELFF. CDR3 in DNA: TGTGCCAGCAGCTTATATCAGGCGATCGGGGAGCTGTTTTTT. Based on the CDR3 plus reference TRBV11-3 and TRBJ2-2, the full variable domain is EAGVVQSPRYKIIEKKQPVAFWCNPISGHNTLYWYLQNLGQGPELLIRYENEEAVDDSQLPKDRFSAERLKGVDSTLKIQPAELGDSAVYLCASSLYQAIGELFFGEGSRLTVL.

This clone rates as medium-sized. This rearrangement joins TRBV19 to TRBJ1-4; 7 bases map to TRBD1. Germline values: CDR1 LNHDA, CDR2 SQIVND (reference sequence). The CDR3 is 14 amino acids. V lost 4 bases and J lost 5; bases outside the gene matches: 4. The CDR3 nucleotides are TGTGCCAGTAGTAGGGGGGACAGCAATGAAAAACTGTTTTTT. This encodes CASSRGDSNEKLFF.

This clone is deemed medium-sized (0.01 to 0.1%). The CDR3 loop is CASSHDRDEKLFF. As DNA, the CDR3 is TGTGCCAGCAGCCACGACAGGGATGAAAAACTGTTTTTT. The V and J genes are TRBV6-1 and TRBJ1-4; TRBD1 agrees at 7 bases. The germline V gene has CDR1 MNHNS and CDR2 SASEGT. The CDR3 is made up of 13 amino acids. Trimming at V came to 6 bases and at J to 6 bases, leaving 4 bases not matched to a gene.

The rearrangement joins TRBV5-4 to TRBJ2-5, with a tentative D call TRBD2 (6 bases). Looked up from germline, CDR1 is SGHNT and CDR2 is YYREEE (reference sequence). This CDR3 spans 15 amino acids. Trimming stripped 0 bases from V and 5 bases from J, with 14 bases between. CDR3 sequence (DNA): TGTGCCAGCAGCTTGGAGCCCGCGGGACTGGAGACCCAGTACTTC. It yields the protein CASSLEPAGLETQYF.

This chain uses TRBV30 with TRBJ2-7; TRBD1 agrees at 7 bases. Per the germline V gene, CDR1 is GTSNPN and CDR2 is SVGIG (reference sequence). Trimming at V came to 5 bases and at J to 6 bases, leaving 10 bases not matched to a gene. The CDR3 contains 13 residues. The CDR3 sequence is CAWEGQSVGEQYF. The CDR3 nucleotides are TGTGCCTGGGAGGGACAGTCGGTTGGCGAGCAGTACTTC.

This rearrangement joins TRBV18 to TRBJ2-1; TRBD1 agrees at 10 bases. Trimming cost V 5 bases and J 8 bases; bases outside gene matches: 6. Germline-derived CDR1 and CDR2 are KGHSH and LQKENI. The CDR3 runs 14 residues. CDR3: CASSSGTGVYEQFF. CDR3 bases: TGTGCCAGCTCATCGGGGACAGGGGTATATGAGCAGTTCTTC. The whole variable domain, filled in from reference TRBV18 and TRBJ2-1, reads NAGVMQNPRHLVRRRGQEARLRCSPMKGHSHVYWYRQLPEEGLKFMVYLQKENIIDESGMPKERFSAEFPKEGPSILRIQQVVRGDSAAYFCASSSGTGVYEQFFGPGTRLTVL.

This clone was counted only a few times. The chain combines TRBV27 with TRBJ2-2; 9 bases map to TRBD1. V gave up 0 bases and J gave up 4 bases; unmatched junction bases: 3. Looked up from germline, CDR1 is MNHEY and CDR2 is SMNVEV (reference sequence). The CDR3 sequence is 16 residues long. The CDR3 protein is CASSLSWDRVTGELFF. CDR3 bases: TGTGCCAGCAGTTTATCGTGGGACAGGGTCACCGGGGAGCTGTTTTTT.

The CDR3 loop reads CSVAGYSGRKGDTQYF. In DNA, the CDR3 is TGCAGCGTCGCTGGCTATAGCGGGAGGAAGGGAGATACGCAGTATTTT. The V call is TRBV29-1, the J call TRBJ2-3, with TRBD2 identical over 10 bases. This CDR3 has 16 amino acids. Germline CDR1 reads SQVTM; CDR2 reads ANQGSEA. J lost 5 bases, V lost 6 bases, and 14 bases had no gene match.

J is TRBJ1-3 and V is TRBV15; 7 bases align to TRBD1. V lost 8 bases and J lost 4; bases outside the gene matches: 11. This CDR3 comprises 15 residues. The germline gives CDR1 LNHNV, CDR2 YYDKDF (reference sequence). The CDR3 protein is CATEQGVGGGNTIYF. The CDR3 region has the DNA TGTGCCACCGAGCAGGGGGTCGGGGGAGGAAACACCATATATTTT. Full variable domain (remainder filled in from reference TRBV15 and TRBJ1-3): DAMVIQNPRYQVTQFGKPVTLSCSQTLNHNVMYWYQQKSSQAPKLLFHYYDKDFNNEADTPDNFQSRRPNTSFCFLDIRSPGLGDTAMYLCATEQGVGGGNTIYFGEGSWLTVV.

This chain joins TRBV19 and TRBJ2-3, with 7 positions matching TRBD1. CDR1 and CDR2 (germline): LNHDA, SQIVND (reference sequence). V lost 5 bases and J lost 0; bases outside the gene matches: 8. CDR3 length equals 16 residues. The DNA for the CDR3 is TGTGCCAGTAGTCATCCAGGACAGGATAGCACAGATACGCAGTATTTT. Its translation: CASSHPGQDSTDTQYF.

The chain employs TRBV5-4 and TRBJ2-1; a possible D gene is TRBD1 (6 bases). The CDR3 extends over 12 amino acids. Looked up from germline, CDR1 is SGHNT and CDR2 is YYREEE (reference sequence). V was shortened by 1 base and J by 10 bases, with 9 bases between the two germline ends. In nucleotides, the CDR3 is TGTGCCAGCAGCTTGACAGGGCACGAGCAGTTCTTC. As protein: CASSLTGHEQFF.

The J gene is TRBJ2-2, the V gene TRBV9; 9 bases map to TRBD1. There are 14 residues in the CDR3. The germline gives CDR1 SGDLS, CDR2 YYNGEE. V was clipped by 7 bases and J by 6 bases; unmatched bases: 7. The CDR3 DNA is TGTGCCAGCCGACGACAGGGGGACGCCGGGGAGCTGTTTTTT. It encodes CASRRQGDAGELFF.

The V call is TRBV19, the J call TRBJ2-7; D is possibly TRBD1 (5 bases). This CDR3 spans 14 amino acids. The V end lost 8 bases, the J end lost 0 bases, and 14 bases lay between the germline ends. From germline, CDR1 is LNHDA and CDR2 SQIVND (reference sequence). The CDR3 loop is CASSRQSSSYEQYF. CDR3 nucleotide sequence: TGTGCCAGTTCGAGACAGTCTAGCTCCTACGAGCAGTACTTC.

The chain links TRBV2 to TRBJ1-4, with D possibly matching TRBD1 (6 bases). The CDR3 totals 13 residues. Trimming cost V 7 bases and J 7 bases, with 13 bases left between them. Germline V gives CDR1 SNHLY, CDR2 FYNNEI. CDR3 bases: TGTGCCAGCATGAGGGGGGGGAGTGAAAAACTGTTTTTT. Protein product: CASMRGGSEKLFF.